This entry features one T cell receptor beta chain sequence. This sample is drawn from a study of blood T cell repertoires in COVID-19. Turning to the study itself: From the United States, Italy and Spain came samples of acute and convalescent COVID-19.

This table comes from immunoSEQ multiplex PCR, and its TCRdb copy is limited to in-frame clones, with some not included. The sample holds about 400,000 clones, 75% to 90% seen once. The receptor was isolated from a woman in her twenties or thirties with acute or convalescent COVID-19. The sequenced material came from peripheral blood.

The CDR3 is CASSLTGGEYEQFF. Written as DNA, the CDR3 is TGCGCCAGCAGCTTGACAGGGGGCGAGTATGAGCAGTTCTTC. The chain has TRBV5-1 and TRBJ2-1, with 9 bases identical to TRBD1. Germline CDR1 SGHRS, CDR2 YFSETQ. V was clipped by 1 base and J by 8 bases; unmatched bases: 4. This CDR3 comprises 14 residues.